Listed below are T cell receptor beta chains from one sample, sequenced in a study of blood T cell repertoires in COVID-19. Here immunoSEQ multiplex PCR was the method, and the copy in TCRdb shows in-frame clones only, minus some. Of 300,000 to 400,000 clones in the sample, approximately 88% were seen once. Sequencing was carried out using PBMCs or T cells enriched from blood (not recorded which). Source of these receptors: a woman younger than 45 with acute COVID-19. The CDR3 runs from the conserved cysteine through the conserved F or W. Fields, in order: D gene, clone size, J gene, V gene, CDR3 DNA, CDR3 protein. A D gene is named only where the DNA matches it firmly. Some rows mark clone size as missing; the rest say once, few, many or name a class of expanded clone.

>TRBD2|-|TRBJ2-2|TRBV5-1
TGCGCCAGCAGCTTGGTGGCAGCGGGGGACCACACCGGGGAGCTGTTTTTT
CASSLVAAGDHTGELFF
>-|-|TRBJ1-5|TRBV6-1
TGTGCCAGCAGTGAAGGGGGAGGGGGGCGCAATCAGCCCCAGCATTTT
CASSEGGGGRNQPQHF
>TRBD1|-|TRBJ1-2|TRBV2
TGTGCCAGCACCCTTGGACAGGGGGCTCATGGCTACACCTTC
CASTLGQGAHGYTF
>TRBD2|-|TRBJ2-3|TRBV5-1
TGCGCCAGCAGCCGAGTACCCGGGACTAGCGGCACAGATACGCAGTATTTT
CASSRVPGTSGTDTQYF
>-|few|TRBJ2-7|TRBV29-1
TGCAGCGTCTCCGCGGAGAGTTACGAGCAGTACTTC
CSVSAESYEQYF
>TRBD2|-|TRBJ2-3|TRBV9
TGTGCCAGCAGCGCCGGGGGGGCGAGGGGTACGCAGTATTTT
CASSAGGARGTQYF
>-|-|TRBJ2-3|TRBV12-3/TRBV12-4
TGTGCCAGCAGTTTACGAGATACGCAGTATTTT
CASSLRDTQYF
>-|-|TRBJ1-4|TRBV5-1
TGCGCCAGCAGCCCCGTGGAGGGGCGGGGAGAAAAACTGTTTTTT
CASSPVEGRGEKLFF
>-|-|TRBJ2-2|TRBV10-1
TGCGCCAGCAGTCCACTACTAGGGACTGGGGACACCGGGGAGCTGTTTTTT
CASSPLLGTGDTGELFF
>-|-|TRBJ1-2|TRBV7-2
TGTGCCAGCAGCTTAGGACAGAAGCATGGCTACACCTTC
CASSLGQKHGYTF
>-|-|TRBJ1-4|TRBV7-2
TGTCCTCAGGGGCTGGAAGAAAAACTGTTTTTT
CPQGLEEKLFF
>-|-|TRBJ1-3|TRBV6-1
TGTGCCAGCAGTGAAGCAGGGGTCAACCTTCGCTCTGGAAACACCATATATTTT
CASSEAGVNLRSGNTIYF
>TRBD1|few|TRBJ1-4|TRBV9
TGTGCCAGCAGCGTAGGTTACAGGGGGCCCTATAATGAAAAACTGTTTTTT
CASSVGYRGPYNEKLFF
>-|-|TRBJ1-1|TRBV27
TGTGCCAGCAGGACAGGCTATGAAGCTTTCTTT
CASRTGYEAFF
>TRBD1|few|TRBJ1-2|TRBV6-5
TGTGCCAGCAGCCCGGACAGGGTAACAGCTGGCTACACCTTC
CASSPDRVTAGYTF
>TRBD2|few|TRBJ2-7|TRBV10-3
TGTGCCATCAGTTTAGCGGGGGGGCAGGACGAGCAGTACTTC
CAISLAGGQDEQYF
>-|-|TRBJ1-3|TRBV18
TGTGCCAGCTCACCGGAGATCGGGGGAAACACCATATATTTT
CASSPEIGGNTIYF
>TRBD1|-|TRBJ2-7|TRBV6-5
TGTGCCAGCTTCCCCGGGACAGGGCAGATCGAGCAGTACTTC
CASFPGTGQIEQYF
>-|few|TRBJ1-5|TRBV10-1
TGCGCCAGCAGTGAGTCCTTCAATCAGCCCCAGCATTTT
CASSESFNQPQHF
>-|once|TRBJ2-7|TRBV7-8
TGTGCCAGCAGCAAAGTCGGGTCTGGTAGAGGCGTCTTCTACGAGCAGTACTTC
CASSKVGSGRGVFYEQYF